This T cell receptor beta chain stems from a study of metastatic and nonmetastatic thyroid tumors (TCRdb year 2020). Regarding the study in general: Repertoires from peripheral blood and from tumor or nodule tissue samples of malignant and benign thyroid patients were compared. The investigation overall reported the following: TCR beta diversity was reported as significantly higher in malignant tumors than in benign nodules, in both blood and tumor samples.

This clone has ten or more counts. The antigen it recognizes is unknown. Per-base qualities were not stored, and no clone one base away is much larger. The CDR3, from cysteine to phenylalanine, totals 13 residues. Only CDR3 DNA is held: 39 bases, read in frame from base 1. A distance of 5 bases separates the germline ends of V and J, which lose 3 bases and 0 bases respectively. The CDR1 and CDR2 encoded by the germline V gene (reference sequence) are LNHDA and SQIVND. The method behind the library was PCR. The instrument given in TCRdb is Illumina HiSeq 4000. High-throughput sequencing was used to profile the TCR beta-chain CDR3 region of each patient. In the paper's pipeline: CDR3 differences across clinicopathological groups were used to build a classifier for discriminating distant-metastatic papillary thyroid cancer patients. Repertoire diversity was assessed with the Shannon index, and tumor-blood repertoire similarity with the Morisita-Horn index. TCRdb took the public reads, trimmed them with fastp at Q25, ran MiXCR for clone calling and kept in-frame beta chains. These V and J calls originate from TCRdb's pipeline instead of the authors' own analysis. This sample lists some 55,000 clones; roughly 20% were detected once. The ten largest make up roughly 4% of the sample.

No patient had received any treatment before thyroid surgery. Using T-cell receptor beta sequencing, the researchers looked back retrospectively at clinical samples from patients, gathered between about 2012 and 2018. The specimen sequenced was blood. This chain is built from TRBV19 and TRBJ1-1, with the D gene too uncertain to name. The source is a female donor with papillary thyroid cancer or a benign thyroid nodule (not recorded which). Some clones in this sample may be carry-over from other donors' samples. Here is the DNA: TGTGCCAGTAGTATTCAGCTGAACACTGAAGCTTTCTTT. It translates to CASSIQLNTEAFF.